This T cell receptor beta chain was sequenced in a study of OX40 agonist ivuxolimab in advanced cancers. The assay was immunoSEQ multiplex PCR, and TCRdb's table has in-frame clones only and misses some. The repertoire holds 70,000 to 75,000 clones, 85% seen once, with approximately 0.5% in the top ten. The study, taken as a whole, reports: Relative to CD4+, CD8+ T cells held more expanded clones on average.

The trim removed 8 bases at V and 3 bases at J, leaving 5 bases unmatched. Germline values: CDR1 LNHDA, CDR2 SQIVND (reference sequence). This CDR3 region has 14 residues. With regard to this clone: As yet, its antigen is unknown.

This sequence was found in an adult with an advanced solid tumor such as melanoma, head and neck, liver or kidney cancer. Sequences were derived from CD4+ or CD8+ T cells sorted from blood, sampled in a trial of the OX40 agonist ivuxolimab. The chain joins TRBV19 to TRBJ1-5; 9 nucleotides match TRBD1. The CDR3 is CASQTGGPNQPQHF. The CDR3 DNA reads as TGTGCCAGTCAGACAGGGGGGCCCAATCAGCCCCAGCATTTT.